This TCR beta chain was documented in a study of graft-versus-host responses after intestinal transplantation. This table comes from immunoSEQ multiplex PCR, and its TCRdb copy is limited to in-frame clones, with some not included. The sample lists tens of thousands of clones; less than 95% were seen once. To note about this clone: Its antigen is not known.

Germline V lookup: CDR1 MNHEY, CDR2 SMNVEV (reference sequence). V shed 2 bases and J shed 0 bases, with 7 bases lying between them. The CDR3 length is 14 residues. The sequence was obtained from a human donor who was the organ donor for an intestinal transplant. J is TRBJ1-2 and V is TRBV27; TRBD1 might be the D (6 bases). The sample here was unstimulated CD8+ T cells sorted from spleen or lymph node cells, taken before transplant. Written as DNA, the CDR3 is TGTGCCAGCAGTTTAAGGGGGACTAACTATGGCTACACCTTC. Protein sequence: CASSLRGTNYGYTF.